This T cell receptor beta chain was observed in a study of human T cells and chemical hapten exposure. J gave up 4 bases and V 4 bases, and 0 bases lay outside the gene matches. This CDR3 contains 15 residues. The V gene's germline CDR1 is ENHRY and CDR2 SYGVKD. General observations from the study: Expanded TCRs clustered into significantly more large CDR3 similarity groups than controls, the analysis revealed.

Sample time point: patch test 2, 6 weeks after DPC sensitization. Treatment given: therapeutic diphenylcyclopropenone sensitization with weekly scalp DPC. Participating donors were patients with alopecia, aged 18 to 70 years, considered appropriate candidates for DPC. Extraction yielded total RNA from whole blood (unfractionated). Authors' data handling: Just over 95,000 TCRs per sample was the median, with a range of 23,224 to 690,600. TCRdb re-derived calls from the RACE reads in MiXCR, one entry per CDR3 protein. TCRdb, rather than the study authors, made the V and J calls. The data show about 96,000 distinct CDR3 sequences, over 7.5% seen once. On this clonotype itself: Its target is not known.

This receptor was taken from a woman between 35 and 50 years old with alopecia areata. Some clones in this sample may be carry-over from other donors' samples. The chain recombines TRBV10-3 with TRBJ2-3, with 15 bases fitting TRBD2. The source material was whole blood, sampled in connection with sensitization to the hapten diphenylcyclopropenone (DPC). This chain's CDR3 is CAISGTSGRADTQYF. The CDR3 nucleotides are TGTGCCATCAGTGGGACTAGCGGGAGGGCAGATACGCAGTATTTT.